Below are 23 T cell receptor beta chains sequenced from a single sample in a study of blood T cell repertoires in COVID-19. Data came from immunoSEQ multiplex PCR; TCRdb stores just in-frame clones and leaves some out. The sample has approximately 120,000 clones, around 88% seen once. The sequenced material came from peripheral blood. The receptor set was obtained from a human donor in a cohort sampled during active COVID-19.

Regarding this clone: Within the sample, other DNA sequences also encode this same CDR3. This chain joins TRBV3-1 (or the pseudogene TRBV3-2) and TRBJ2-3; TRBD2 aligns across 7 bases. Germline values: CDR1 LGHDT, CDR2 YNNKEL (reference sequence). V shed 4 bases, J shed 0 bases, and the junction held 1 base outside the gene matches. The CDR3 runs to 14 residues. CDR3 region: CASSRGGSTDTQYF. DNA of the CDR3: TGTGCCAGCAGCCGGGGGGGTAGCACAGATACGCAGTATTTT.

The chain combines TRBV27 with TRBJ1-1, with a weak D call TRBD1 (6 bases). The germline V gene encodes CDR1 MNHEY and CDR2 SMNVEV (reference sequence). V was clipped by 4 bases and J by 7 bases, with 13 bases between them. The CDR3 consists of 13 residues. The CDR3 nucleotides read TGTGCCAGCAGTTCCCAGGGGTGGATTGAAGCTTTCTTT. Residues: CASSSQGWIEAFF.

This chain joins TRBV18 and TRBJ1-1; TRBD1 agrees at 7 bases. CDR1 and CDR2 (germline): KGHSH, LQKENI. This CDR3 region has 15 residues. With V trimmed by 6 bases and J by 2 bases, 9 bases remained unmatched. The CDR3 DNA sequence: TGTGCCAGCTCGCGACTCGGGACAGTTAACACTGAAGCTTTCTTT. It is translated as CASSRLGTVNTEAFF.

The J gene is TRBJ2-3, the V gene TRBV6-2 or TRBV6-3; weak D call: TRBD2 (6 bases). The CDR3 length is 16 residues. Germline CDR1 MNHEY, CDR2 SVGEGT. The V end lost 6 bases, the J end lost 4 bases, and 20 bases lay between the germline ends. CDR3 sequence (DNA): TGTGCCAGCAGCCCTTCCCCTGGGACTCGACCAGATACGCAGTATTTT. Translation gives CASSPSPGTRPDTQYF.

This chain uses TRBV27 with TRBJ2-1, with a possible D match to TRBD1 (5 bases). Per germline, CDR1 MNHEY and CDR2 SMNVEV (reference sequence). The V gene lost 5 bases and the J gene lost 4 bases, with 18 bases spanning the gap. This CDR3 is 16 amino acids long. In DNA, the CDR3 is TGTGCCAGCAGTATCCACAACCGCCCAGGGTACAATGAGCAGTTCTTC. This encodes CASSIHNRPGYNEQFF.

The chain joins TRBV4-3 to TRBJ2-3, with D unclear. Germline lookup yields CDR1 LGHNA and CDR2 YSLEER. The V gene lost 0 bases and the J gene lost 2 bases, with 6 bases spanning the gap. The CDR3 has 14 amino acids. The CDR3 DNA follows: TGCGCCAGCAGCCAAGAAAGCCTCACAGATACGCAGTATTTT. Translation gives CASSQESLTDTQYF.

The DNA for the CDR3 is TGTGCCAGCAGCTTGGCACAGAGAAACACCATATATTTT. As protein: CASSLAQRNTIYF. The V and J genes are TRBV11-2 and TRBJ1-3; D remains ambiguous. The V gene's germline CDR1 is SGHAT and CDR2 FQNNGV. The CDR3 length is 13 residues. V was pared by 3 bases and J by 5 bases, with 8 bases between.

The chain carries TRBV5-5 and TRBJ2-5; 12 nucleotides match TRBD1. After removal of 4 bases from V and 0 bases from J, the junction contained 7 bases not matched to a gene. Germline values: CDR1 SGHKS, CDR2 YYEKEE (reference sequence). This CDR3 has 17 amino acids. CDR3 loop: CASSPGTGGTNQETQYF. As DNA, the CDR3 is TGTGCCAGCAGCCCCGGGACAGGGGGCACCAACCAAGAGACCCAGTACTTC.

The rearrangement joins TRBV7-6 to TRBJ1-1; possible D gene TRBD1, 5 bases. The germline CDR1 and CDR2 sequences are SGHVS and FNYEAQ. V was cut by 5 bases and J by 1 base, with 11 bases left in between. This CDR3 spans 14 amino acids. The CDR3 region is CASSPGGWNTEAFF. The DNA of the CDR3 is TGTGCCAGCAGCCCTGGGGGGTGGAACACTGAAGCTTTCTTT.

The chain carries TRBV6-5 and TRBJ1-2, with 10 bases that match TRBD1. Germline-derived CDR1 and CDR2 are MNHEY and SVGAGI. Trimming removed 5 bases from V and 4 bases from J; junction bases left unmatched: 7. CDR3 length: 15 residues. CDR3 in DNA: TGTGCCAGCAGTAGACAGGGGGCCCTCCCCTATGGCTACACCTTC. This codes for CASSRQGALPYGYTF.

V usage is TRBV11-2 and J usage is TRBJ1-5, with TRBD1 matching 8 bases. The V segment lost 5 bases and the J segment 4 bases; nucleotides outside the gene matches: 10. The CDR3 is made up of 16 amino acids. Germline lookup yields CDR1 SGHAT and CDR2 FQNNGV. CDR3 bases: TGTGCCAGCAGCCTCGGGGCAGGGGGCAAGAATCAGCCCCAGCATTTT. Translation: CASSLGAGGKNQPQHF.

This clone came up a few times. The chain links TRBV6-5 to TRBJ1-5; TRBD1 aligns across 9 bases. Germline V gene data show CDR1 as MNHEY and CDR2 as SVGAGI. CDR3 length equals 15 residues. V lost 6 bases, J lost 7 bases, and 10 bases stayed unmatched. For the CDR3, the DNA is TGTGCCAGCAGACCCTTACAGGGGGCAAGGCAGCCCCAGCATTTT. This sequence encodes CASRPLQGARQPQHF.

This clone turned up a few times. The CDR3 DNA is TGCGCCAGCAAACTAGTTTGGACCGGGGAGCTGTTTTTT. It translates to CASKLVWTGELFF. The J gene is TRBJ2-2, the V gene TRBV10-1; maybe TRBD2 (5 bases). Germline CDR1 reads WNHNN; CDR2 reads SYGVQD (reference sequence). V was shortened by 7 bases and J by 5 bases, with 11 bases between the two germline ends. The CDR3 consists of 13 residues.

This sequence joins TRBV5-4 and TRBJ2-7; TRBD1 agrees at 9 bases. The V gene's germline CDR1 is SGHNT and CDR2 YYREEE (reference sequence). Trimming took 5 bases from V and 3 from J; bases not matched to a gene: 12. This CDR3 is built from 16 residues. The CDR3 DNA reads as TGTGCCAGCAGACCCGAAACCGGGACAGGGTACTACGAGCAGTACTTC. Translating gives CASRPETGTGYYEQYF.

The chain is built from TRBV4-3 and TRBJ2-1; D is unresolved. V was clipped by 1 base and J by 9 bases, with 10 bases between them. The CDR3 spans 13 residues. The germline gives CDR1 LGHNA, CDR2 YSLEER. DNA of the CDR3: TGCGCCAGCAGCCAAGCTGAGGAAAGTGAGCAGTTCTTC. This sequence encodes CASSQAEESEQFF.

The chain uses TRBV6-5 and TRBJ1-6; 8 nucleotides align to TRBD1. The junction had 6 bases not matched to a gene; V was cut back by 0 bases and J by 11 bases. This CDR3 comprises 15 residues. The germline CDR1 and CDR2 sequences are MNHEY and SVGAGI. The CDR3: CASSYSVDRGAPLHF. The CDR3 coding sequence is TGTGCCAGCAGTTACTCCGTCGACAGGGGTGCACCCCTCCACTTT.

In regard to this clone: This likely comes from a read error, as the CDR3 has no conserved phenylalanine or tryptophan at its end. It is unclear where the CDR3 begins or ends on the DNA, so no DNA is shown, and the CDR3 is as TCRdb lists it. This rearrangement joins TRBV11-3 to TRBJ2-7; the DNA was not used to check the table's D call, TRBD1. The CDR3 sequence runs 13 residues, both termini included. CDR1 SGHNT and CDR2 YENEEA come from the germline V gene. CDR3 protein: CASSLVEWGQILH.

The rearrangement joins TRBV6-6 to TRBJ1-1; no definite D call. This CDR3 is built from 12 residues. Germline CDR1 MNHNY, CDR2 SVGAGI (reference sequence). Deletions cut 7 bases from V and 0 bases from J, with 6 bases between. The CDR3 loop reads CASTPVNTEAFF. In DNA form, the CDR3 reads TGTGCCAGCACTCCTGTGAACACTGAAGCTTTCTTT.

This clone turned up a few times. The V and J genes are TRBV7-6 and TRBJ1-5; D gene unclear. The CDR3 contains 18 residues. The ends were cut back, 3 bases at V and 6 bases at J, with 24 bases in the middle. Germline V lookup: CDR1 SGHVS, CDR2 FNYEAQ. CDR3 amino acids: CASSFLPVIGSLSQPQHF. In nucleotides, the CDR3 is TGTGCCAGCAGCTTCCTCCCGGTGATCGGGTCTCTCAGTCAGCCCCAGCATTTT. Using reference TRBV7-6 and TRBJ1-5 for the parts outside the CDR3, the full variable domain is GAGVSQSPRYKVTKRGQDVALRCDPISGHVSLYWYRQALGQGPEFLTYFNYEAQQDKSGLPNDRFSAERPEGSISTLTIQRTEQRDSAMYRCASSFLPVIGSLSQPQHFGDGTRLSIL.

This rearrangement joins TRBV18 to TRBJ2-7; TRBD1 matches 9 bases. V was clipped by 1 base and J by 7 bases; unmatched bases: 8. This CDR3 region has 15 residues. Germline V gene lookup returns CDR1 KGHSH and CDR2 LQKENI. CDR3 sequence: CASSPRTGASQEQYF. CDR3 coding DNA: TGTGCCAGCTCACCACGGACAGGGGCATCTCAGGAGCAGTACTTC.

V is TRBV16 and J is TRBJ1-5; D is unclear. The germline V and J ends were trimmed by 2 bases and 3 bases, with 11 bases remaining between them. There are 15 residues in the CDR3. CDR1 and CDR2 (germline): KGHSY, FQNENV. In nucleotides, the CDR3 is TGTGCCAGCAGCCAAGACGGGGAGACCAATCAGCCCCAGCATTTT. Amino acid sequence: CASSQDGETNQPQHF.

This clone was observed once. The chain employs TRBV5-1 and TRBJ2-5; 8 bases align to TRBD2. The CDR3 has 14 residues. The germline CDR1 and CDR2 sequences are SGHRS and YFSETQ. Trimming at V came to 3 bases and at J to 3 bases, leaving 4 bases not matched to a gene. DNA for the CDR3: TGCGCCAGCAGCTCCAAAGCGGGAGAAGAGACCCAGTACTTC. Amino acid sequence: CASSSKAGEETQYF.

J is TRBJ2-7 and V is TRBV21-1; TRBD1, the D gene given by the table, was not confirmed from the DNA. TRBV21-1 is a documented pseudogene. The CDR3 extends over 11 amino acids. For the CDR3, the DNA is TGTGCCAGCAGCAAGGCAGGTCGAAGGTACTTC. Amino acid sequence: CASSKAGRRYF.